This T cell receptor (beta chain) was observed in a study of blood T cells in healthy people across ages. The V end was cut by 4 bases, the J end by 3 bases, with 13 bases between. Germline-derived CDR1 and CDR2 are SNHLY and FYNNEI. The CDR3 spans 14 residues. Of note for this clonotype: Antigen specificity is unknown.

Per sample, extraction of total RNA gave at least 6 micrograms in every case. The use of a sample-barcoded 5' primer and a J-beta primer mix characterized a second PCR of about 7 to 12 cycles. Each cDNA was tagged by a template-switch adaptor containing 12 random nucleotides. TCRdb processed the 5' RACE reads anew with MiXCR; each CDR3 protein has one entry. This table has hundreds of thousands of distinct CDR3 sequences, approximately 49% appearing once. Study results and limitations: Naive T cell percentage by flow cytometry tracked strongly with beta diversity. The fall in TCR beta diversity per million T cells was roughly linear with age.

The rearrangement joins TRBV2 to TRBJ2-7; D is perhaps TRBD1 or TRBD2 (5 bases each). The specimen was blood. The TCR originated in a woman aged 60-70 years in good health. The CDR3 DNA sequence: TGTGCCAGCAGTGTGATGGGACGGCACTACGAGCAGTACTTC. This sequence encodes CASSVMGRHYEQYF.